This T cell receptor (beta chain) came from a study of a mutant IDH1 vaccine in newly diagnosed glioma. Study details: Vaccines were begun 4-6 weeks after radiotherapy alone, or with temozolomide cycles. Before enrollment, the patients had been treated with radiotherapy alone, temozolomide alone, or both together. Most of them had received both. Study-level points and caveats: Most patients, 90% to 95%, showed vaccine-induced immune responses.

V was pared by 0 bases and J by 2 bases, with 1 base of the junction left unmatched. Germline V CDR1 and CDR2: LNHDA, SQIVND (reference sequence). The CDR3 sequence is 14 residues long. As for this clone: Its specificity is unknown.

Produced via immunoSEQ multiplex PCR; TCRdb's table is partial and in-frame only. The profile shows tens of thousands of clones, approximately 85% of them singletons. This sample's time point: week 23, last vaccination. Each dose of the vaccine consisted of 300 ug of mutant IDH1 20-mer peptide, with topical imiquimod. This specimen was PBMCs, taken from a glioma patient whose treatment included an IDH1 peptide vaccine. V is TRBV19 and J is TRBJ2-7, with TRBD2 matching 7 bases. The TCR was taken from a woman aged 45-60 years with glioma. CDR3 sequence: CASSIETSPYEQYF. Written as DNA, the CDR3 is TGTGCCAGTAGTATAGAGACTAGCCCCTACGAGCAGTACTTC.